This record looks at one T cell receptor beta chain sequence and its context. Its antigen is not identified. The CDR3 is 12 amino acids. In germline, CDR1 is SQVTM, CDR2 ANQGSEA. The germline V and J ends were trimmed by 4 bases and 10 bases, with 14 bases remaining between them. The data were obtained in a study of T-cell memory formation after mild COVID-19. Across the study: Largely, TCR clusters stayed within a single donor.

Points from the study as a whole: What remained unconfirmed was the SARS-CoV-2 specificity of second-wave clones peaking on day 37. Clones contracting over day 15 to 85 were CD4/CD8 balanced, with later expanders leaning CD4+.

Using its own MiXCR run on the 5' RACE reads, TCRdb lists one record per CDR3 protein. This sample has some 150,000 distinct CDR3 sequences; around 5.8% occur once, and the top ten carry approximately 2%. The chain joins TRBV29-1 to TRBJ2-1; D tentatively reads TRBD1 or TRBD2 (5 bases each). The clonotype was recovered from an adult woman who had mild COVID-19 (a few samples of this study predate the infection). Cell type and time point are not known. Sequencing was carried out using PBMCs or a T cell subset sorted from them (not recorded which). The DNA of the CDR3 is TGCAGCGTTGGGGACGGAGGATACGAGCAGTTCTTC. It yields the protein CSVGDGGYEQFF.